These T cell receptor beta chains were read from a single sample in a study of shared T cell receptors in the human thymus. Assay: immunoSEQ multiplex PCR; the TCRdb copy retains only in-frame clones and omits some. There are 640,000 or so clones in the sample; 87% occur only once, and roughly 0.0087% lies in the top ten. The sample also formed part of further work on human thymus T cells.

What was sequenced was thymocytes. All receptors come from a boy under two years old with a congenital heart defect. CDR3s include the opening cysteine and the closing phenylalanine or tryptophan. The order of the fields is J gene, clone size, V gene, D gene, CDR3 protein, CDR3 DNA. The D gene is left open where the match is weak. Clone size, where shown, is once, few, many, or a class for clones that have expanded.

TRBJ2-4,.,TRBV6-6,.,CASSYAGGLKEDIQYF,TGTGCCAGCAGTTACGCGGGCGGCCTTAAGGAAGACATTCAGTACTTC
TRBJ1-4,.,TRBV6-6,.,CASSYSLRGLEKLFF,TGTGCCAGCAGTTACTCGTTAAGGGGTTTGGAAAAACTGTTTTTT
TRBJ2-7,.,TRBV27,.,CASSSSRDWVYEQYF,TGTGCCAGCAGTAGTTCGAGGGATTGGGTCTACGAGCAGTACTTC
TRBJ1-3,.,TRBV28,.,CASTPLGADGNTIYF,TGTGCCAGCACCCCCTTGGGGGCAGACGGAAACACCATATATTTT
TRBJ2-1,.,TRBV18,TRBD2,CASSLSGSSYEQFF,TGTGCCAGCTCACTTAGCGGGAGTAGTTATGAGCAGTTCTTC
TRBJ2-1,.,TRBV5-1,.,CASSKIDNNEQFF,TGCGCCAGCAGCAAGATAGACAACAATGAGCAGTTCTTC
TRBJ2-5,.,TRBV15,TRBD1,CATSRERGTGGKTQYF,TGTGCCACCAGCAGAGAGAGAGGGACAGGGGGCAAGACCCAGTACTTC
TRBJ2-1,once,TRBV10-3,.,CAIRRSSPTSSYNEQFF,TGTGCCATCAGGAGGTCATCCCCCACTAGCTCCTACAATGAGCAGTTCTTC
TRBJ2-5,.,TRBV6-5,.,CASSYLDSQETQYF,TGTGCCAGCAGTTACTTGGACAGCCAAGAGACCCAGTACTTC
TRBJ1-4,.,TRBV7-2,TRBD1,CASSNRQGRDEKLFF,TGTGCCAGCAGCAATAGACAGGGACGAGATGAAAAACTGTTTTTT
TRBJ2-3,once,TRBV9,TRBD1,CASSAPDRTPDTQYF,TGTGCCAGCAGCGCCCCGGACAGGACACCAGATACGCAGTATTTT
TRBJ2-1,.,TRBV28,.,CASSHGWRYRFF,TGTGCCAGCTCCCACGGCTGGCGGTATCGCTTCTTC
TRBJ2-7,few,TRBV28,TRBD2,CASRGRGSSYEQYF,TGTGCCAGCAGGGGACGCGGGAGCTCCTACGAGCAGTACTTC
TRBJ1-5,few,TRBV11-2,TRBD1,CASSSGTGQNQPQHF,TGTGCCAGCAGCTCGGGGACAGGCCAAAATCAGCCCCAGCATTTT
TRBJ1-6,.,TRBV9,TRBD1,CASSPRDRGNSPLHF,TGTGCCAGCAGCCCCCGGGACAGGGGGAATTCACCCCTCCACTTT
TRBJ1-6,.,TRBV15,.,CATSRDRPPRVAPDSPLHF,TGTGCCACCAGCAGAGATCGTCCCCCACGAGTAGCTCCGGATTCACCCCTCCACTTT
TRBJ2-3,once,TRBV28,.,CASSLRGGADTQYF,TGTGCCAGCAGTTTGAGGGGGGGCGCAGATACGCAGTATTTT